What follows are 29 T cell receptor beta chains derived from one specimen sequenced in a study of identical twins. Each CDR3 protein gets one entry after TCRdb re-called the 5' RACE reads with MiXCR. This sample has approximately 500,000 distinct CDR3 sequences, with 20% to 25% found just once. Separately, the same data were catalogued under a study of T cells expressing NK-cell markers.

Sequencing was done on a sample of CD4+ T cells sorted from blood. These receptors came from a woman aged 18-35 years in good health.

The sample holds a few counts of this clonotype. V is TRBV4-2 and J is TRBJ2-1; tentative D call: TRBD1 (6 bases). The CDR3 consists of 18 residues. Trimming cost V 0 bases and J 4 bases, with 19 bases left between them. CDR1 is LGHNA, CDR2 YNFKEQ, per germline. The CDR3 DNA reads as TGTGCCAGCAGCCAAGAAGCAGGGGCGACCCTCAAATACAATGAGCAGTTCTTC. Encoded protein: CASSQEAGATLKYNEQFF.

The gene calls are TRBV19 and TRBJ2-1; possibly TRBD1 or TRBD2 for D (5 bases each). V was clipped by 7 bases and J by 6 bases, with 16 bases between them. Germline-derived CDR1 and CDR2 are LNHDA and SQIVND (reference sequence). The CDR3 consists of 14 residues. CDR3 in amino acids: CASKERGEPNEQFF. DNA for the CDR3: TGTGCCAGTAAGGAGCGAGGGGAGCCCAATGAGCAGTTCTTC.

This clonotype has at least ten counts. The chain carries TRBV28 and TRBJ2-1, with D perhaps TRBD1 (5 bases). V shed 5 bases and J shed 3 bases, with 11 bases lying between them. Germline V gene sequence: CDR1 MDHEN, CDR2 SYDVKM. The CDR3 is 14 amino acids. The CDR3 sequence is CASSPRQFYNEQFF. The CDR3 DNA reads TGTGCCAGCAGTCCCCGACAGTTCTACAATGAGCAGTTCTTC.

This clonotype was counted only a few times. The CDR3 DNA sequence: TGCAGTGCTAGCAACCCCTTGGCGAGATACAATGAGCAGTTCTTC. Amino acids: CSASNPLARYNEQFF. V gene TRBV20-1 combines with J gene TRBJ2-1; D gene ambiguous. This CDR3 contains 15 residues. V lost 3 bases to trimming and J lost 4 bases, with 16 bases between them. Per the germline V gene, CDR1 is DFQATT and CDR2 is SNEGSKA (reference sequence).

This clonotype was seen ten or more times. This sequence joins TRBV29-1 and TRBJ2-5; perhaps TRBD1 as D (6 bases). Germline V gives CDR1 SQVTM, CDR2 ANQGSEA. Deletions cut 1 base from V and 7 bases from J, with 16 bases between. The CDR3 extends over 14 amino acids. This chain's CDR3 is CSVEAPGTQGTQYF. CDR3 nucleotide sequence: TGCAGCGTTGAAGCTCCCGGGACACAGGGGACCCAGTACTTC.

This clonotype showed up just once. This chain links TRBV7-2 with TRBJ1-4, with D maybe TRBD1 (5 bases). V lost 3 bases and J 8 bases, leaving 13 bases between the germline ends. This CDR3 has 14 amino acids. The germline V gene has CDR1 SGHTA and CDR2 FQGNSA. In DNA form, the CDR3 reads TGTGCCAGCAGCTTGTCCAGGGCTAGCGAAAAACTGTTTTTT. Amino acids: CASSLSRASEKLFF.

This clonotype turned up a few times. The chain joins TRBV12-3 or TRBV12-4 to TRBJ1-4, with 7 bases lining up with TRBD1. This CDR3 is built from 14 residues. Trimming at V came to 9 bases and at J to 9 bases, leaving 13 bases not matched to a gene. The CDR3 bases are TGTGCCAGTGGCCCGGGACAGTCTTCAAAAAAACTGTTTTTT. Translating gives CASGPGQSSKKLFF.

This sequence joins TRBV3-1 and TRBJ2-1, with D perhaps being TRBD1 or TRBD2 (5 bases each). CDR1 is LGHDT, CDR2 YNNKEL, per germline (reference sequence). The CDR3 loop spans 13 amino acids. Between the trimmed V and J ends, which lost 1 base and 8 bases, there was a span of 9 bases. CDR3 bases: TGTGCCAGCAGCCAAGCAGGGACCGATGAGCAGTTCTTC. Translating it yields CASSQAGTDEQFF.

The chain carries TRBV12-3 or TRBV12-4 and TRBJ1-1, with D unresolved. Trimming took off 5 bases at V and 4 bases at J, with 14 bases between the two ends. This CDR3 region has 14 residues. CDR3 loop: CASSLGLQSTEAFF. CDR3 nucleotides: TGTGCCAGCAGTCTTGGACTCCAGAGCACTGAAGCTTTCTTT.

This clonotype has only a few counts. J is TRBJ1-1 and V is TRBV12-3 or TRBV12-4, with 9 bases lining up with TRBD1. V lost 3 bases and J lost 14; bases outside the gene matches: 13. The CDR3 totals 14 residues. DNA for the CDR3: TGTGCCAGCAGTTTGCACAGGGGGCGCGGGAGGAAATTCTTT. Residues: CASSLHRGRGRKFF.

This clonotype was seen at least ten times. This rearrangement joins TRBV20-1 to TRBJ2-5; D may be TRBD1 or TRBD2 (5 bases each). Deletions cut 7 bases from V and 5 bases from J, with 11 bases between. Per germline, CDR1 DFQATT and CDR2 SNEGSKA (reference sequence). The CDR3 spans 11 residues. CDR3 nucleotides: TGCAGTGTGGGGGAGATGGAGACCCAGTACTTC. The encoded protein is CSVGEMETQYF.

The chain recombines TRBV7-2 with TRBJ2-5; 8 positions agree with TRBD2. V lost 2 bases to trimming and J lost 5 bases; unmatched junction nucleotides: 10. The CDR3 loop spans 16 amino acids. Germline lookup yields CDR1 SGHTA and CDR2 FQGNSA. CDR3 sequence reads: CASSLSGGRRRETQYF. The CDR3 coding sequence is TGTGCCAGCAGCTTATCGGGCGGGAGGCGTCGGGAGACCCAGTACTTC.

The CDR3 is CASSPDKAQYF. The DNA for the CDR3 is TGTGCCAGCTCACCGGACAAAGCGCAGTATTTT. The chain has TRBV18 and TRBJ2-3, with TRBD1 as a possible D gene (5 bases). This CDR3 region has 11 residues. The germline V and J ends were trimmed by 3 bases and 10 bases, with 8 bases remaining between them. CDR1 is KGHSH and CDR2 is LQKENI in the germline V gene.

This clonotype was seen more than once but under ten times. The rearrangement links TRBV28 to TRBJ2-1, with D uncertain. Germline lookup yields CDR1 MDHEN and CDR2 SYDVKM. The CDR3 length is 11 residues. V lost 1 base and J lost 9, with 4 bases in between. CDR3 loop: CASSLFVEQFF. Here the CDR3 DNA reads TGTGCCAGCAGTTTATTTGTTGAGCAGTTCTTC.

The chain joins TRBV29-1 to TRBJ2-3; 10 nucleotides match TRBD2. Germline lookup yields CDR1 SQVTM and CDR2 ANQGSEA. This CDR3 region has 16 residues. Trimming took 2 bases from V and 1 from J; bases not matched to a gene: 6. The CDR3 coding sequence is TGCAGCGTTGAACCAGCGGGAGGGCCCGGCACAGATACGCAGTATTTT. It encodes CSVEPAGGPGTDTQYF.

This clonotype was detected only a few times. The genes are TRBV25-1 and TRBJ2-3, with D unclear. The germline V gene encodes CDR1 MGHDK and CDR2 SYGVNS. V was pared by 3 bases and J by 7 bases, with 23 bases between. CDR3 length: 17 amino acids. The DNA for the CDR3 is TGTGCCAGCAGTGACAGCACCTGGGGAACTTTTTTATATACGCAGTATTTT. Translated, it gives CASSDSTWGTFLYTQYF.

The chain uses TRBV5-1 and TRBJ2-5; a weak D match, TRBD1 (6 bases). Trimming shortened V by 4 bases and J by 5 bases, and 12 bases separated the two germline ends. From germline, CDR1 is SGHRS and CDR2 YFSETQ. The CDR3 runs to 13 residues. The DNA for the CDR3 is TGCGCCAGCAGCCGTGGACAGACCGAGACCCAGTACTTC. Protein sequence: CASSRGQTETQYF.

CDR3 protein: CSARDLSVQETQYF. Here the CDR3 DNA reads TGCAGTGCTAGAGATCTAAGCGTGCAAGAGACCCAGTACTTC. The V and J genes are TRBV20-1 and TRBJ2-5; the D is unclear. Between the trimmed V and J ends, which lost 0 bases and 2 bases, there was a span of 10 bases. Germline CDR1 DFQATT, CDR2 SNEGSKA (reference sequence). This CDR3 contains 14 residues.

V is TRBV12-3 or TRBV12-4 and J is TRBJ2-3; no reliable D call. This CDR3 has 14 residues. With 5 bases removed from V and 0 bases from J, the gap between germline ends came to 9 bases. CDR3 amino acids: CASSNLLSTDTQYF. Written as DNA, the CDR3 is TGTGCCAGCAGTAACCTCTTAAGCACAGATACGCAGTATTTT.

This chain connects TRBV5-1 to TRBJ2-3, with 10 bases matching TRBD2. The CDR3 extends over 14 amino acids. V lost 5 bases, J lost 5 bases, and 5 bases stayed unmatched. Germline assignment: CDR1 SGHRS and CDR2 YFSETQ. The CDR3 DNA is TGCGCCAGCAGATTCCTAGCGGGAGTAGATACGCAGTATTTT. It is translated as CASRFLAGVDTQYF.

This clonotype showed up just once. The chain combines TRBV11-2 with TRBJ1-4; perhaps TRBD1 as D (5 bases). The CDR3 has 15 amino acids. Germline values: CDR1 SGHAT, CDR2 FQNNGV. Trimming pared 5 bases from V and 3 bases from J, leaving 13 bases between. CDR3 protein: CASSQSVGPNEKLFF. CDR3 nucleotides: TGTGCCAGCAGCCAGTCGGTGGGGCCTAATGAAAAACTGTTTTTT.

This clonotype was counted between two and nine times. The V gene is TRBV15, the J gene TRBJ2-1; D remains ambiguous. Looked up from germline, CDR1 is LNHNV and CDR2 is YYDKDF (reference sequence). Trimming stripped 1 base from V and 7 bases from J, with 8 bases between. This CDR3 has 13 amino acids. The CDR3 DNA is TGTGCCACCAGCAGAGTGACACGGAATGAGCAGTTCTTC. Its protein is CATSRVTRNEQFF.

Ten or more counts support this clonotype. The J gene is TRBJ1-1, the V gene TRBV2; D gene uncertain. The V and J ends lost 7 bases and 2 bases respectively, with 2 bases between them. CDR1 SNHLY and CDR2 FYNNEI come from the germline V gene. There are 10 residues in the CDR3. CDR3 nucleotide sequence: TGTGCCAGCACCAACACTGAAGCTTTCTTT. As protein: CASTNTEAFF.

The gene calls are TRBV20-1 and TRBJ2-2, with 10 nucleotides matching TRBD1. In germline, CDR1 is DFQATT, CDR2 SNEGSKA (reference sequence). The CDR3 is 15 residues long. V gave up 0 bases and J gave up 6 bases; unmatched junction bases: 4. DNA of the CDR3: TGCAGTGCTAGAGATACGGACAGGGGGGCCGGGGAGCTGTTTTTT. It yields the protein CSARDTDRGAGELFF.

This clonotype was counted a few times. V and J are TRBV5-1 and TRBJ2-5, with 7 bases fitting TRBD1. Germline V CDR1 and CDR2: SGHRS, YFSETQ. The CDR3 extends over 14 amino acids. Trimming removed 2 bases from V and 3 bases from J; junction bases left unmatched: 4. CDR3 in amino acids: CASSLYGTEETQYF. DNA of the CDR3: TGCGCCAGCAGCTTATACGGGACAGAAGAGACCCAGTACTTC.

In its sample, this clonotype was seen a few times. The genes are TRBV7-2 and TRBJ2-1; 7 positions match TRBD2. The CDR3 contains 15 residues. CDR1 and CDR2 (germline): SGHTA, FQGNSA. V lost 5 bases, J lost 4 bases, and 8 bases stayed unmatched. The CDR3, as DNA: TGTGCCAGCAGCACAACGGGAGGAGGGTACAATGAGCAGTTCTTC. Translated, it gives CASSTTGGGYNEQFF.

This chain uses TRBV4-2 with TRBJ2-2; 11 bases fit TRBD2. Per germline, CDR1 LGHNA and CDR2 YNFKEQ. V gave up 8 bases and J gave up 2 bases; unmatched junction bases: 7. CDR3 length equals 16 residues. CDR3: CASRLGTSGNTGELFF. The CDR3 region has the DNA TGTGCCAGCCGGCTCGGGACTAGCGGCAACACCGGGGAGCTGTTTTTT.

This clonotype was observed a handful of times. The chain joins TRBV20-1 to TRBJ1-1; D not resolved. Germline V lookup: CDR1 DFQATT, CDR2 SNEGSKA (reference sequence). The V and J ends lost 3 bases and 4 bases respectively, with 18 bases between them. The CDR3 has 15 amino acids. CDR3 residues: CSASNLGKLGTEAFF. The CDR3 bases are TGCAGTGCTAGCAACCTTGGCAAATTGGGCACTGAAGCTTTCTTT.

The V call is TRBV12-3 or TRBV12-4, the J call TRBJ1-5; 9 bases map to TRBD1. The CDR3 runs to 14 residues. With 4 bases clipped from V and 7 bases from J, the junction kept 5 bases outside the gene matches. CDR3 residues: CASSSQTGGQPQHF. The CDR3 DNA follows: TGTGCCAGCAGTTCTCAGACAGGGGGGCAGCCCCAGCATTTT.